The rows below give T cell receptor beta chains drawn from one sample of a study of shared clonotypes between healthy human individuals. TCRdb's copy holds only in-frame clones and misses some; the assay was immunoSEQ multiplex PCR. The profile shows about 2 million clones, over 85% of them singletons. Material for sequencing was naive CD8+ T cells sorted from blood. These receptors were collected from a man aged 18 to 30 in good health. The CDR3 runs from the conserved cysteine through the conserved F or W. A D gene is named only where the DNA matches it firmly. The size of a clone is reported for some rows only, either as once, few or many, or as a class for expanded clones.

abundance,j_gene,d_gene,v_gene,CDR3nt,CDR3aa
.,TRBJ2-1,TRBD2,TRBV5-8,TGTGCCAGCAGCTCGAGCGGGAGGGCCTTCAATGAGCAGTTCTTC,CASSSSGRAFNEQFF
.,TRBJ1-3,.,TRBV5-4,TGTGCCAGCAGCTTGGGAGGAAACACCATATATTTT,CASSLGGNTIYF
few,TRBJ2-7,TRBD2,TRBV19,TGTGCCAGTAGTATAGGAGCGGGAGATTACGAGCAGTACTTC,CASSIGAGDYEQYF
.,TRBJ2-1,TRBD1,TRBV15,TGTGCCACCAGCAGATATCAACCCGGGACAGGGTACAATGAGCAGTTCTTC,CATSRYQPGTGYNEQFF
.,TRBJ2-5,.,TRBV7-6,TGTGCCAGCAGCTTGTCGGTAGGCCAGGCAAGGACCCAGTACTTC,CASSLSVGQARTQYF
.,TRBJ2-7,TRBD2,TRBV10-2,TGCGCCAGCCCTTTTCGGGAGGTCCCCGAGCAGTACTTC,CASPFREVPEQYF
.,TRBJ1-5,TRBD1,TRBV28,TGTGCCAGCAGTTTCGGAGGGGGCTATCAGCCCCAGCATTTT,CASSFGGGYQPQHF
.,TRBJ1-1,.,TRBV28,TGTGCCAGCAGTCTGTCGGATGTGGGCACTGAAGCTTTCTTT,CASSLSDVGTEAFF
.,TRBJ2-1,.,TRBV5-6,TGTGCCAGCAGCCTGGCAGGGGTCAATGAGCAGTTCTTC,CASSLAGVNEQFF
.,TRBJ2-1,.,TRBV28,TGTGCCAGCAGGCTTTGGGAAACCGGGGCCAATGAGCAGTTCTTC,CASRLWETGANEQFF
.,TRBJ1-1,.,TRBV19,TGTGCCAGTAGTATAATTAGGGAAACTGAAGCTTTCTTT,CASSIIRETEAFF
.,TRBJ2-1,.,TRBV7-9,TGTGCCAGCAGCTTACGGAATGAGCAGTTCTTC,CASSLRNEQFF
.,TRBJ2-7,TRBD1,TRBV7-9,TGTGCCAGCAGCCCATCCGGACAGGGTAGCCACGAGCAGTACTTC,CASSPSGQGSHEQYF
.,TRBJ2-2,TRBD1,TRBV5-1,TGCGCCAGCCGGGACAGGGAGGCTCACGGGGAGCTGTTTTTT,CASRDREAHGELFF
.,TRBJ2-1,.,TRBV7-9,TGTGCCAGCAGCGACAACGAGGCAGGGGAGCAGTTCTTC,CASSDNEAGEQFF